These 12 T cell receptor beta chains were sequenced from one sample in a study of blood T cells in healthy people across ages. Sample-barcoded 5' priming and a J-beta primer mix drove a second PCR of about 7 to 11 cycles. TCRdb re-called the 5' RACE reads with MiXCR, one entry per CDR3 protein. This sample has around 900,000 distinct CDR3 sequences, with 29% found just once. The sample taken for sequencing was blood. The receptors were gathered from a woman older than 75 in good health.

In the case of this clonotype: A much larger clone differs by one base, so this may be a read error. CDR3 amino acids: CSASAVSSYEQYF. The DNA of the CDR3 is TGCAGTGCTAGTGCGGTGAGCTCCTACGAGCAGTACTTC. The genes are TRBV20-1 and TRBJ2-7, with D hard to call. The germline V gene has CDR1 DFQATT and CDR2 SNEGSKA (reference sequence). V was clipped by 3 bases and J by 0 bases, with 9 bases between them. CDR3 size: 13 residues.

For this clonotype: This may arise from a read error, as a much more abundant clone is one base away. The rearrangement joins TRBV5-5 to TRBJ1-1, with D perhaps matching TRBD1 (6 bases). V lost 6 bases to trimming and J lost 3 bases, with 12 bases between them. CDR3 length: 13 residues. Germline V gives CDR1 SGHKS, CDR2 YYEKEE (reference sequence). This chain's CDR3 is CASNPEGDTEAFF. The DNA for the CDR3 is TGTGCCAGCAACCCTGAGGGGGACACTGAAGCTTTCTTT.

This clonotype was recorded at least ten times. The genes are TRBV5-1 and TRBJ1-5; unclear D gene. In germline, CDR1 is SGHRS, CDR2 YFSETQ. With 2 bases removed from V and 0 bases from J, the gap between germline ends came to 9 bases. CDR3 length: 15 residues. CDR3 protein: CASSFTDPSNQPQHF. The CDR3 coding sequence is TGCGCCAGCAGCTTTACAGATCCTAGCAATCAGCCCCAGCATTTT.

The chain combines TRBV7-2 with TRBJ2-5; 9 nucleotides align to TRBD2. Near its end, the DNA agrees better with TRBJ2-1, so the J call may be wrong. The germline gives CDR1 SGHTA, CDR2 FQGNSA. The CDR3 loop spans 15 amino acids. The CDR3 sequence is CAGTKRGAHQETQFF. CDR3 DNA sequence: TGTGCCGGCACCAAGCGGGGGGCCCACCAAGAGACCCAGTTCTTC.

This clonotype was seen only a few times. The rearrangement links TRBV6-6 to TRBJ1-1; D may be TRBD1 (5 bases). V lost 6 bases, J lost 8 bases, and 25 bases lay in between. Germline values: CDR1 MNHNY, CDR2 SVGAGI (reference sequence). The CDR3 has 16 amino acids. The CDR3 nucleotides read TGTGCCAGCAGACCGAGGGGACCGACGGCCGGCTACGAAGCTTTCTTT. This translates into CASRPRGPTAGYEAFF.

Points on this clonotype: A much larger clone lies one base from this, so it may be a read error. The chain couples TRBV29-1 to TRBJ2-5; 8 nucleotides agree with TRBD1. Germline V gene sequence: CDR1 SQVTM, CDR2 ANQGSEA. This CDR3 region has 14 residues. CDR3 region: CSVEGDRGQGTQYF. Written as DNA, the CDR3 is TGCAGCGTGGAAGGCGACAGGGGACAAGGGACCCAGTACTTC. The full variable domain, rest sourced from reference TRBV29-1 and TRBJ2-5, is SAVISQKPSRDICQRGTSLTIQCQVDSQVTMMFWYRQQPGQSLTLIATANQGSEATYESGFVIDKFPISRPNLTFSTLTVSNMSPEDSSIYLCSVEGDRGQGTQYFGPGTRLLVL.

The CDR3 sequence is CASSLGNRVADTQYF. CDR3 coding DNA: TGTGCCAGCAGTTTAGGTAACAGGGTGGCCGATACGCAGTATTTT. The chain employs TRBV12-3 or TRBV12-4 and TRBJ2-3; TRBD1 is a possible D gene (6 bases). V lost 1 base and J 6 bases, leaving 14 bases between the germline ends. This CDR3 is 15 amino acids long.

J is TRBJ2-5 and V is TRBV19; D unresolved. The J call may be in error: the DNA end matches TRBJ2-7 better. In germline, CDR1 is LNHDA, CDR2 SQIVND (reference sequence). The CDR3 is made up of 13 amino acids. DNA for the CDR3: TGTGCCAGTAGTATTGGTACTCTGAGCGAGCAGTACTTC. Encoded protein: CASSIGTLSEQYF.

This clonotype was detected only a few times. An end of the junction differs from the germline gene, which may be a read error. The chain employs TRBV19 and TRBJ1-6; unclear D gene. The germline V gene encodes CDR1 LNHDA and CDR2 SQIVND (reference sequence). The CDR3 covers 15 residues. The CDR3 sequence: CTSSMTATYNSPLHF. CDR3 in DNA: TGTACCAGTAGTATGACGGCCACCTATAATTCACCCCTCCACTTT.

The gene calls are TRBV7-2 and TRBJ2-1; 9 bases match TRBD2. The trim removed 10 bases at V and 13 bases at J, leaving 8 bases unmatched. CDR3 length: 11 residues. CDR1 is SGHTA and CDR2 is FQGNSA in the germline V gene. CDR3 DNA: TGTGCCACTAGCGGGAAAGAGACCCAGTTCTTC. Translating it yields CATSGKETQFF.

This clonotype showed up just a few times. The rearrangement links TRBV5-1 to TRBJ1-2; D possibly corresponds to TRBD1 (6 bases). CDR3 length: 14 residues. V lost 1 base, J lost 7 bases, and 14 bases lay in between. CDR1 SGHRS and CDR2 YFSETQ come from the germline V gene. The CDR3 DNA reads TGCGCCAGCAGCTTGCCACTGGGGGGCCTTGGCTACACCTTC. This sequence encodes CASSLPLGGLGYTF.

The chain uses TRBV30 and TRBJ1-2, with unresolved D. Germline V gene data show CDR1 as GTSNPN and CDR2 as SVGIG (reference sequence). The CDR3 has 11 amino acids. V lost 3 bases to trimming and J lost 7 bases, with 9 bases between them. CDR3 protein: CAWRHNGGYTF. The CDR3 DNA reads TGTGCCTGGAGGCACAATGGTGGCTACACCTTC.